This T cell receptor (beta chain) was recovered during a study of T cells in Graves' hyperthyroidism and ophthalmopathy. The wider study: The initial diagnosis was the point when peripheral blood was collected, ahead of any treatment.

This clonotype was recorded many times. Template material for amplifying TCR beta CDR3 regions consisted of RNA transcripts. HTBI primers were the set used in a first-round RT-PCR of the TCR CDR3. MiXCR was run by TCRdb on the multiplex PCR reads, yielding one entry per CDR3 protein. The table has hundreds of thousands of distinct CDR3 sequences, approximately 14% seen once. A patient was excluded if there was uncontrolled infection, other autoimmune disease, pregnancy or lactation. Used for diagnoses were clinical symptoms, serum thyroxine and TRAb, thyroid ultrasound and orbital computed tomography. This sample holds PBMCs from less than 11 ml fresh peripheral blood. The sequence was collected from a woman aged 50 to 65 with Graves' ophthalmopathy. Sequenced: blood.

This CDR3 is CASSRLLSLGQNTGELFF. CDR3 in DNA: TGTGCCAGCAGCCGATTACTGAGTCTTGGACAGAACACCGGGGAGCTGTTTTTT. V usage is TRBV3-1 and J usage is TRBJ2-2; the D gene is possibly TRBD1 (5 bases). The V end lost 4 bases, the J end lost 1 base, and 19 bases lay between the germline ends. The CDR3 sequence is 18 residues long. Per germline, CDR1 LGHDT and CDR2 YNNKEL (reference sequence). The full variable domain, with the rest looked up from reference TRBV3-1 and TRBJ2-2, is DTAVSQTPKYLVTQMGNDKSIKCEQNLGHDTMYWYKQDSKKFLKIMFSYNNKELIINETVPNRFSPKSPDKAHLNLHINSLELGDSAVYFCASSRLLSLGQNTGELFFGEGSRLTVL.